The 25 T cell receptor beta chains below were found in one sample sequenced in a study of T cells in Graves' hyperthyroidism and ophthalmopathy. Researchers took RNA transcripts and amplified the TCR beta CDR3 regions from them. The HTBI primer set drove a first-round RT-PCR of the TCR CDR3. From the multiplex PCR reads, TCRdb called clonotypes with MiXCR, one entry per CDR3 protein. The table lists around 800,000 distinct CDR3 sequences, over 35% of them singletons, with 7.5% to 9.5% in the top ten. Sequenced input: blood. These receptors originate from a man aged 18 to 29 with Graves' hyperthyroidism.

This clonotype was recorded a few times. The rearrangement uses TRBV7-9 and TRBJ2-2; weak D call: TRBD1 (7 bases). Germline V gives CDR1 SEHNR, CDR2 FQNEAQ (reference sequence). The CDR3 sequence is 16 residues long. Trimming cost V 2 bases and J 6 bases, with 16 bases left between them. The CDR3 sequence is CASSLSQGGFAGELFF. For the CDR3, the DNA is TGTGCCAGCAGCTTATCGCAGGGGGGATTTGCCGGGGAGCTGTTTTTT.

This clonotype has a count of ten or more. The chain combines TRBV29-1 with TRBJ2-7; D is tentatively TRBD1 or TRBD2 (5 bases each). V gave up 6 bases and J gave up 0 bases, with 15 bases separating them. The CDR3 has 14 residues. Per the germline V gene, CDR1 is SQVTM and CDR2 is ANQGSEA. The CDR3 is CSVVRPGSSYEQYF. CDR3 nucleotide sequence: TGCAGCGTCGTTCGGCCAGGGAGCTCCTACGAGCAGTACTTC.

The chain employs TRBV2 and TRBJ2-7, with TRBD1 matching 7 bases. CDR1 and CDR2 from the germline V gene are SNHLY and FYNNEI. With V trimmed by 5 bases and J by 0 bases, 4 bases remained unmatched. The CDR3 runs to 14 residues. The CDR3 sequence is CASSWAGGSYEQYF. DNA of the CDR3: TGTGCCAGCAGTTGGGCAGGGGGCTCCTACGAGCAGTACTTC.

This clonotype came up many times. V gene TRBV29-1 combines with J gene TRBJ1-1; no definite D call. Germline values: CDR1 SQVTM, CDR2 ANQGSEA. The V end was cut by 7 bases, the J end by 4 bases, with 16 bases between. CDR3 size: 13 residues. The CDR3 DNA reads TGCAGCGCCGCACAAGGGATGAGCACTGAAGCTTTCTTT. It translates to CSAAQGMSTEAFF.

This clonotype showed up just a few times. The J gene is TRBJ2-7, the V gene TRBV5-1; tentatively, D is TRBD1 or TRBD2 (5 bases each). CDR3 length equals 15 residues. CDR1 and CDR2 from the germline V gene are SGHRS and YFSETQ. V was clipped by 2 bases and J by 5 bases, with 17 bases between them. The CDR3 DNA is TGCGCCAGCAGCTTCTTAGGGACCGCGATGGACGAGCAGTACTTC. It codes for CASSFLGTAMDEQYF.

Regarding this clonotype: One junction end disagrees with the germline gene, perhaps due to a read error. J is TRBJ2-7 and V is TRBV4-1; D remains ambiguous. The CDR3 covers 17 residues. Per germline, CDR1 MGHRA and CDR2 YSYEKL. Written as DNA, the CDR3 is TGTGCCAGCAGCCAAGAGAGGTTAGGCCCAAGGGACTACGAGCAGTACTTC. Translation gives CASSQERLGPRDYEQYF.

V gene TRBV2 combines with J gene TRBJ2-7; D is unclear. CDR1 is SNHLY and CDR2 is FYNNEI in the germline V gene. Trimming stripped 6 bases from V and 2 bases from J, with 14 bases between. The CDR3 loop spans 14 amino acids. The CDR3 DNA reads TGTGCCAGCAGACCCAGGAGTACTACCTACGAGCAGTACTTC. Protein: CASRPRSTTYEQYF.

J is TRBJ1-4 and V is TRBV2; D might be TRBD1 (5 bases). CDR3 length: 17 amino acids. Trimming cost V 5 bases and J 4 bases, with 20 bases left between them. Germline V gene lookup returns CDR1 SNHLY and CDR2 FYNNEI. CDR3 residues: CASSSGTDPTRNEKLFF. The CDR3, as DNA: TGTGCCAGCAGTTCAGGGACGGACCCAACGCGTAATGAAAAACTGTTTTTT.

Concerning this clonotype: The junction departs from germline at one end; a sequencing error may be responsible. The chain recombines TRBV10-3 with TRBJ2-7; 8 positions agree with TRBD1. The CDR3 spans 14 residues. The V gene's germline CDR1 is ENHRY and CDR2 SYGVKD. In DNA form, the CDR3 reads TGTGCCATGAACTCGGACAGGGCAGGCGGGGAGCTGTACTTC. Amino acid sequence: CAMNSDRAGGELYF.

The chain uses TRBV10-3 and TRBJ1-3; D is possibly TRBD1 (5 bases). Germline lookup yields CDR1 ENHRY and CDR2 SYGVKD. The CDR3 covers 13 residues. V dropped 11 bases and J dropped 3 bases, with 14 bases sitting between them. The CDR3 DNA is TGTGCCTCTGCGGGGCCCGGTGGAAACACCATATATTTT. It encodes CASAGPGGNTIYF.

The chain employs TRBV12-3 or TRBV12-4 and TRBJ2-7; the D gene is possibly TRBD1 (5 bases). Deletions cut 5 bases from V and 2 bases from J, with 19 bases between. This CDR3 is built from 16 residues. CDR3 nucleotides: TGTGCCAGCAGTCCGTCAGGACAAGGGAATCCCTACGAGCAGTACTTC. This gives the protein CASSPSGQGNPYEQYF.

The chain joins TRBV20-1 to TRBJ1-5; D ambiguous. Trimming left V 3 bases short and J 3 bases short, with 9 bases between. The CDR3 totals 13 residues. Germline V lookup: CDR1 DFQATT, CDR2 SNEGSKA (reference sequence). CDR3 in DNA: TGCAGTGCTAGTAGGGCCCACAATCAGCCCCAGCATTTT. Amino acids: CSASRAHNQPQHF.

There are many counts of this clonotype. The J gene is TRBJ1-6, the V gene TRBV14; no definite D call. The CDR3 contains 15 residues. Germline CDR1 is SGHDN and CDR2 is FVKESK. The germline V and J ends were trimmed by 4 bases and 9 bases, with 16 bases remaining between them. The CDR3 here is CASSPSGGRSSPLHF. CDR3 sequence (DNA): TGTGCCAGCAGCCCTTCGGGAGGGAGGAGTTCACCCCTCCACTTT.

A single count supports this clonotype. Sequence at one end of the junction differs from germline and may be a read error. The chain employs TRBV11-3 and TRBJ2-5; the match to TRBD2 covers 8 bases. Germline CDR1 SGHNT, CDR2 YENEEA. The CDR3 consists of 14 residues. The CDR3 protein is CASWDGGGQETQYF. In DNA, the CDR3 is TGCGCCAGCTGGGATGGCGGGGGGCAAGAGACCCAGTACTTC.

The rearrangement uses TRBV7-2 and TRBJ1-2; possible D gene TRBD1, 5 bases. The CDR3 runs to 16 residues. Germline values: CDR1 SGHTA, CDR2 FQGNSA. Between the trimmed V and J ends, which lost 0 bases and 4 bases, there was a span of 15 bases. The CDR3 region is CASSLARGGGFYGYTF. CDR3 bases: TGTGCCAGCAGCTTAGCCCGTGGGGGAGGCTTCTATGGCTACACCTTC.

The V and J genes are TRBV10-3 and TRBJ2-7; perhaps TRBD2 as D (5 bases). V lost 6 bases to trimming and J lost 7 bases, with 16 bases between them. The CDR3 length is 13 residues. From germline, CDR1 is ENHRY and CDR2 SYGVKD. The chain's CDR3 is CAISLAGGVEQYF. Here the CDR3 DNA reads TGTGCCATCAGCTTGGCCGGAGGAGTTGAGCAGTACTTC.

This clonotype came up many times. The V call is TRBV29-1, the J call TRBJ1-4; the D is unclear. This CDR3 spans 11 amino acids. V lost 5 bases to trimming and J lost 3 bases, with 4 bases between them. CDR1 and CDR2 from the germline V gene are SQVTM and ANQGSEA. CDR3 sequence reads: CSVNANEKLFF. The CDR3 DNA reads TGCAGCGTTAACGCTAATGAAAAACTGTTTTTT.

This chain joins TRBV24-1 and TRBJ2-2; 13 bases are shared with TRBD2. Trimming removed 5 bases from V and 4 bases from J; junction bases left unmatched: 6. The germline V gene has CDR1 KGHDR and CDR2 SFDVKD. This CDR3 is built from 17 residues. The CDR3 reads CATSAGTSGTTTGELFF. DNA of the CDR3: TGTGCCACCAGTGCCGGGACTAGCGGGACGACCACCGGGGAGCTGTTTTTT.

CDR3 residues: CASSSFDAGEAETQYF. The CDR3 nucleotides are TGTGCCAGCAGCTCCTTTGATGCGGGAGAGGCGGAGACCCAGTACTTC. V usage is TRBV5-4 and J usage is TRBJ2-5; 7 bases line up with TRBD2. CDR3 size: 16 residues. V shed 3 bases, J shed 5 bases, and the junction held 13 bases outside the gene matches. Germline CDR1 is SGHNT and CDR2 is YYREEE (reference sequence).

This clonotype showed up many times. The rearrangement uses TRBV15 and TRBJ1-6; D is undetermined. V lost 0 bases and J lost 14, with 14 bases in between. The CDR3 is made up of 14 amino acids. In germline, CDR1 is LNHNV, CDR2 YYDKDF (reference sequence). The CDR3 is CATSRDGEFLTLHF. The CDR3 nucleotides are TGTGCCACCAGCAGAGATGGGGAATTCTTGACCCTCCACTTT.

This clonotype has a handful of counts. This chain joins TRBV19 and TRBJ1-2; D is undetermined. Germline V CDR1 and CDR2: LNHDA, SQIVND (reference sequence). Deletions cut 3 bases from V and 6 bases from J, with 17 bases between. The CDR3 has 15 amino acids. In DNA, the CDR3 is TGTGCCAGTAGTATCAGCGGCAGGTGGGATCATGGCTACACCTTC. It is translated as CASSISGRWDHGYTF.

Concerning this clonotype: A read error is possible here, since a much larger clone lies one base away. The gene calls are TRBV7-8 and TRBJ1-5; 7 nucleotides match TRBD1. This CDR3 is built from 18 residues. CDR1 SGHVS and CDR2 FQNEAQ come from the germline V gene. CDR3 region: CANSLAGGTAANNQPQHF. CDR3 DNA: TGTGCCAACAGCTTAGCGGGCGGGACAGCCGCCAACAATCAGCCCCAGCATTTT.

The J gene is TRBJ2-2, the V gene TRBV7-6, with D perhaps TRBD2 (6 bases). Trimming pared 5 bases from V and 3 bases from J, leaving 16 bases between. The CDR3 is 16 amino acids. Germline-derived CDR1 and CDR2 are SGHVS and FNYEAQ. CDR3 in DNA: TGTGCCAGCAGCCGTTCGGCGGGGACGCACACCGGGGAGCTGTTTTTT. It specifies CASSRSAGTHTGELFF.

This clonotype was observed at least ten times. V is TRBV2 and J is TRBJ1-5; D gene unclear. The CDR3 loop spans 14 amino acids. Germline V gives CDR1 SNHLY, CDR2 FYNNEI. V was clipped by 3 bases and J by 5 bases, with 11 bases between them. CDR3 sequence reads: CASSDPGLDQPQHF. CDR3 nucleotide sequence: TGTGCCAGCAGTGACCCGGGTCTTGATCAGCCCCAGCATTTT.

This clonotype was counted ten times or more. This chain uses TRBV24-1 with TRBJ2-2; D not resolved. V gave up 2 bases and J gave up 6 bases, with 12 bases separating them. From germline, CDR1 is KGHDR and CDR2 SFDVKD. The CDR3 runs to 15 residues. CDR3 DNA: TGTGCCACCAGTGATTCGCAACATAGGTCCGGGGAGCTGTTTTTT. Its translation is CATSDSQHRSGELFF.